This passage covers 16 T cell receptor beta chains from one sample sequenced in a study of identifying expanded T cells in peripheral blood. Sequencing was performed with immunoSEQ multiplex PCR; in TCRdb, only in-frame clones are kept and a portion is missing. The sample has under 85,000 clones, roughly 84% seen once. Material for sequencing was blood. These receptors all come from a person aged 18-70 years in good health.

The chain couples TRBV10-3 to TRBJ2-1, with 9 bases matching TRBD2. Per the germline V gene, CDR1 is ENHRY and CDR2 is SYGVKD. The CDR3 spans 16 residues. V was clipped by 7 bases and J by 7 bases; unmatched bases: 14. CDR3 sequence (DNA): TGTGCCATCACCCCTAGCGGGGCGGGGTTAGAAAATGAGCAGTTCTTC. Its protein is CAITPSGAGLENEQFF.

The chain joins TRBV5-1 to TRBJ2-1, with D tentatively TRBD1 (5 bases). The length of the CDR3 is 15 residues. V lost 0 bases, J lost 3 bases, and 10 bases lay in between. The V gene's germline CDR1 is SGHRS and CDR2 YFSETQ. The CDR3 nucleotides read TGCGCCAGCAGCTTGGACAGGATTATCTACAATGAGCAGTTCTTC. This gives the protein CASSLDRIIYNEQFF.

The J gene is TRBJ2-1, the V gene TRBV11-2, with TRBD2 as a possible D gene (6 bases). V was clipped by 4 bases and J by 4 bases, with 20 bases between them. CDR1 and CDR2 (germline): SGHAT, FQNNGV. The CDR3 runs 17 residues. CDR3 DNA sequence: TGTGCCAGCAGCTCCTTAGGGGTGCGGGACTCTTACAATGAGCAGTTCTTC. Translating it yields CASSSLGVRDSYNEQFF. The full variable domain, with the rest looked up from reference TRBV11-2 and TRBJ2-1, is EAGVAQSPRYKIIEKRQSVAFWCNPISGHATLYWYQQILGQGPKLLIQFQNNGVVDDSQLPKDRFSAERLKGVDSTLKIQPAKLEDSAVYLCASSSLGVRDSYNEQFFGPGTRLTVL.

This clone was observed once. V and J are TRBV27 and TRBJ1-2; 10 bases match TRBD1. CDR1 MNHEY and CDR2 SMNVEV come from the germline V gene (reference sequence). Germline trimming cut 6 bases from V and 3 bases from J; bases unmatched to any gene: 10. The CDR3 spans 16 residues. CDR3 region: CASSPGTGELDYGYTF. The CDR3 region has the DNA TGTGCCAGCAGCCCGGGGACAGGGGAACTAGACTATGGCTACACCTTC.

This sequence joins TRBV4-3 and TRBJ2-1; 7 bases align to TRBD2. The CDR3 covers 15 residues. V dropped 4 bases and J dropped 3; count of bases not matched to a gene: 6. Germline assignment: CDR1 LGHNA and CDR2 YSLEER. The CDR3 loop reads CASSRLAQLYNEQFF. CDR3 nucleotides: TGCGCCAGCAGCCGACTAGCCCAACTCTACAATGAGCAGTTCTTC.

The chain has TRBV18 and TRBJ2-1; D unclear. Trimming cost V 3 bases and J 6 bases, with 9 bases left between them. Germline V CDR1 and CDR2: KGHSH, LQKENI. The CDR3 has 13 amino acids. CDR3 sequence (DNA): TGTGCCAGCTCACCGGGTCAAGGCAATGAGCAGTTCTTC. Amino acids: CASSPGQGNEQFF.

This chain joins TRBV7-2 and TRBJ2-3; D remains ambiguous. The CDR3 covers 13 residues. V was trimmed by 5 bases and J by 2 bases, leaving 8 bases between them. From germline, CDR1 is SGHTA and CDR2 FQGNSA. CDR3 coding DNA: TGTGCCAGCAGCAGGGATATCACAGATACGCAGTATTTT. This sequence encodes CASSRDITDTQYF.

This clone was detected only a few times. The same CDR3 also results from other DNA sequences found in this sample. The rearrangement uses TRBV29-1 and TRBJ1-3; 8 bases match TRBD1. The length of the CDR3 is 12 residues. Germline CDR1 and CDR2: SQVTM and ANQGSEA. Trimming at V came to 6 bases and at J to 4 bases, leaving 2 bases not matched to a gene. Here the CDR3 reads CSVTGVGNTIYF. For the CDR3, the DNA is TGCAGCGTGACAGGGGTCGGAAACACCATATATTTT.

The V call is TRBV28, the J call TRBJ2-2; no firm D call. Trimming shortened V by 3 bases and J by 4 bases, and 3 bases separated the two germline ends. CDR1 is MDHEN, CDR2 SYDVKM, per germline. The CDR3 consists of 12 residues. CDR3 nucleotides: TGTGCCAGCAGTTTGAGCACCGGGGAGCTGTTTTTT. Protein product: CASSLSTGELFF.

CDR3 nucleotides: TGTGCCAGCAGCTTAAATTTAGGTGGCCTAGCGGGTTCCTACAATGAGCAGTTCTTC. Protein product: CASSLNLGGLAGSYNEQFF. The rearrangement joins TRBV11-3 to TRBJ2-1; 8 bases match TRBD2. After removal of 2 bases from V and 1 base from J, the junction contained 13 bases not matched to a gene. The germline CDR1 and CDR2 sequences are SGHNT and YENEEA. CDR3 size: 19 residues. Full variable domain (remainder filled in from reference TRBV11-3 and TRBJ2-1): EAGVVQSPRYKIIEKKQPVAFWCNPISGHNTLYWYLQNLGQGPELLIRYENEEAVDDSQLPKDRFSAERLKGVDSTLKIQPAELGDSAVYLCASSLNLGGLAGSYNEQFFGPGTRLTVL.

The chain is built from TRBV12-5 and TRBJ2-1; D is undetermined. The CDR3 loop spans 13 amino acids. CDR1 is LGHNT and CDR2 is FRNRAP in the germline V gene. The germline V and J ends were trimmed by 2 bases and 6 bases, with 8 bases remaining between them. CDR3 bases: TGTGCTAGTGGTTTGAATCCGGGCAATGAGCAGTTCTTC. Translating gives CASGLNPGNEQFF.

The J gene is TRBJ2-1, the V gene TRBV5-1; possibly TRBD1 for D (6 bases). The germline V and J ends were trimmed by 4 bases and 9 bases, with 11 bases remaining between them. Germline lookup yields CDR1 SGHRS and CDR2 YFSETQ. This CDR3 comprises 12 residues. As DNA, the CDR3 is TGCGCCAGCAGCATGGACAGCAGTGAGCAGTTCTTC. This codes for CASSMDSSEQFF.

V is TRBV14 and J is TRBJ2-1; D gene unclear. V lost 3 bases and J 0 bases, leaving 18 bases between the germline ends. This CDR3 has 18 residues. CDR1 is SGHDN and CDR2 is FVKESK in the germline V gene. The CDR3 sequence: CASSQTDVPRSSYNEQFF. DNA of the CDR3: TGTGCCAGCAGCCAGACGGACGTCCCCCGGAGCTCCTACAATGAGCAGTTCTTC.

V and J are TRBV6-1 and TRBJ1-1; TRBD1 aligns across 7 bases. The V segment lost 7 bases and the J segment 2 bases; nucleotides outside the gene matches: 7. The CDR3 runs 14 residues. CDR1 and CDR2 (germline): MNHNS, SASEGT. As DNA, the CDR3 is TGTGCCAGCATCACACAGGGGTTCAACACTGAAGCTTTCTTT. This translates into CASITQGFNTEAFF.

There are a few counts of this clone. The chain is built from TRBV18 and TRBJ1-5; TRBD1 might be the D (5 bases). Germline V gene data show CDR1 as KGHSH and CDR2 as LQKENI. V lost 3 bases, J lost 5 bases, and 11 bases lay in between. The CDR3 length is 14 residues. The CDR3 spells CASSPRGGDQPQHF. DNA for the CDR3: TGTGCCAGCTCACCTAGGGGCGGGGATCAGCCCCAGCATTTT.

CDR3 bases: TGTGCCAGCAGTTCCTCTTGGGACGGCAGCACAGATACGCAGTATTTT. Its translation is CASSSSWDGSTDTQYF. This chain joins TRBV28 and TRBJ2-3, with D possibly called TRBD1 or TRBD2 (5 bases each). The V end was cut by 4 bases, the J end by 0 bases, with 14 bases between. Germline-derived CDR1 and CDR2 are MDHEN and SYDVKM. CDR3 length: 16 amino acids.